This is a list of T cell receptor beta chains from one sample in a study of blood T cell repertoires in COVID-19. The assay was immunoSEQ multiplex PCR, and TCRdb's table has in-frame clones only and misses some. This sample has 130,000 to 150,000 clones; roughly 80% occur once, and the top ten carry approximately 8.4%. Sequenced: PBMCs or T cells enriched from blood (not recorded which). These receptors all stem from a man aged 50 or older who had recovered from COVID-19. CDR3s include the opening cysteine and the closing phenylalanine or tryptophan. Each record gives: V gene, J gene, D gene, clone size, CDR3 protein, CDR3 DNA. The D gene is left open where the match is weak. The listing skips clone size in some rows; elsewhere it reads once, few, many or a size class.

v_call: TRBV10-2
j_call: TRBJ2-1
d_call: .
clone_size: .
cdr3_aa: CASRKGDNEQFF
cdr3_nt: TGCGCCAGCAGAAAAGGGGACAATGAGCAGTTCTTC

v_call: TRBV28
j_call: TRBJ1-2
d_call: TRBD1
clone_size: .
cdr3_aa: CASSRDRGHGYTF
cdr3_nt: TGTGCCAGCTCTCGGGACAGGGGGCACGGCTACACCTTC

v_call: TRBV4-1
j_call: TRBJ1-1
d_call: .
clone_size: .
cdr3_aa: CASSQGGLQLAFF
cdr3_nt: TGCGCCAGCAGCCAAGGCGGCCTTCAACTGGCTTTCTTT

v_call: TRBV7-2
j_call: TRBJ2-4
d_call: TRBD1
clone_size: few
cdr3_aa: CASSNSGGWGNIQYF
cdr3_nt: TGTGCCAGCAGCAATTCAGGGGGCTGGGGGAACATTCAGTACTTC

v_call: TRBV27
j_call: TRBJ2-3
d_call: TRBD2
clone_size: .
cdr3_aa: CASSLWGLAGGTTDTQYF
cdr3_nt: TGTGCCAGCAGTTTATGGGGCCTCGCGGGGGGGACCACAGATACGCAGTATTTT

v_call: TRBV4-3
j_call: TRBJ2-6
d_call: TRBD1
clone_size: once
cdr3_aa: CASSRQAGQGGSGANVLTF
cdr3_nt: TGCGCCAGCAGCCGTCAAGCGGGACAGGGGGGATCTGGGGCCAACGTCCTGACTTTC

v_call: TRBV28
j_call: TRBJ1-1
d_call: .
clone_size: .
cdr3_aa: CASSLERPEAFF
cdr3_nt: TGTGCCAGCAGTTTAGAGCGCCCAGAAGCTTTCTTT

v_call: TRBV4-3
j_call: TRBJ2-3
d_call: TRBD2
clone_size: .
cdr3_aa: CASSQDASGGLRDTQYF
cdr3_nt: TGCGCCAGCAGCCAAGACGCCAGCGGGGGCCTTCGGGATACGCAGTATTTT

v_call: TRBV18
j_call: TRBJ2-5
d_call: TRBD2
clone_size: .
cdr3_aa: CATSTGTSGGETQYF
cdr3_nt: TGTGCCACATCGACCGGGACTAGCGGGGGGGAGACCCAGTACTTC

v_call: TRBV5-1
j_call: TRBJ1-3
d_call: .
clone_size: .
cdr3_aa: CASSLADSGNTIYF
cdr3_nt: TGCGCCAGCAGCTTGGCAGACTCTGGAAACACCATATATTTT

v_call: TRBV7-2
j_call: TRBJ1-2
d_call: .
clone_size: once
cdr3_aa: CASSFLGGYGYTF
cdr3_nt: TGTGCCAGCAGCTTTTTGGGGGGCTATGGCTACACCTTC

v_call: TRBV6-1
j_call: TRBJ1-4
d_call: .
clone_size: .
cdr3_aa: CASSEAGAFNEKLFF
cdr3_nt: TGTGCCAGCAGTGAAGCAGGGGCCTTTAATGAAAAACTGTTTTTT

v_call: TRBV28
j_call: TRBJ2-2
d_call: TRBD1
clone_size: .
cdr3_aa: CASRDRDRDTGELFF
cdr3_nt: TGTGCCAGCCGGGACCGGGACAGAGACACCGGGGAGCTGTTTTTT

v_call: TRBV3-1/TRBV3-2
j_call: TRBJ2-5
d_call: .
clone_size: .
cdr3_aa: CASSRLGQGETQYF
cdr3_nt: TGTGCCAGCAGCCGACTGGGTCAGGGGGAGACCCAGTACTTC

v_call: TRBV4-3
j_call: TRBJ2-7
d_call: .
clone_size: once
cdr3_aa: CASSQGRKRYEQYF
cdr3_nt: TGCGCCAGCAGCCAAGGGAGGAAGAGGTACGAGCAGTACTTC

v_call: TRBV10-1
j_call: TRBJ2-7
d_call: TRBD2
clone_size: .
cdr3_aa: CASSQGLAGEQYF
cdr3_nt: TGCGCCAGCAGCCAGGGACTAGCGGGGGAGCAGTACTTC

v_call: TRBV18
j_call: TRBJ1-1
d_call: .
clone_size: few
cdr3_aa: CASSPPGQSTEAFF
cdr3_nt: TGTGCCAGCTCACCACCGGGGCAGAGCACTGAAGCTTTCTTT

v_call: TRBV7-9
j_call: TRBJ2-7
d_call: TRBD1
clone_size: few
cdr3_aa: CASSQGQGGYEQYF
cdr3_nt: TGTGCCAGCAGCCAAGGACAGGGGGGCTACGAGCAGTACTTC

v_call: TRBV7-9
j_call: TRBJ1-4
d_call: TRBD1
clone_size: few
cdr3_aa: CASSWTGTNEKLFF
cdr3_nt: TGTGCCAGCAGCTGGACAGGGACTAATGAAAAACTGTTTTTT

v_call: TRBV5-3
j_call: TRBJ1-5
d_call: .
clone_size: .
cdr3_aa: CARSSFHASAGASNQPQHF
cdr3_nt: TGTGCCAGAAGCTCTTTCCACGCCAGCGCAGGGGCTAGCAATCAGCCCCAGCATTTT

v_call: TRBV5-1
j_call: TRBJ1-1
d_call: TRBD1
clone_size: few
cdr3_aa: CASSLTTGVDTEAFF
cdr3_nt: TGCGCCAGCAGCTTGACGACAGGGGTGGACACTGAAGCTTTCTTT

v_call: TRBV7-9
j_call: TRBJ2-5
d_call: TRBD2
clone_size: .
cdr3_aa: CASSITSGGEETQYF
cdr3_nt: TGTGCCAGCAGCATTACCAGCGGGGGGGAAGAGACCCAGTACTTC

v_call: TRBV11-2
j_call: TRBJ2-5
d_call: TRBD1
clone_size: .
cdr3_aa: CASSSHLQGEETQYF
cdr3_nt: TGTGCCAGCAGCTCCCACCTACAGGGGGAGGAGACCCAGTACTTC

v_call: TRBV7-9
j_call: TRBJ1-3
d_call: TRBD1
clone_size: few
cdr3_aa: CASSFGQGAGNTIYF
cdr3_nt: TGTGCCAGCAGCTTCGGACAGGGGGCTGGAAACACCATATATTTT

v_call: TRBV6-5
j_call: TRBJ1-4
d_call: TRBD1
clone_size: .
cdr3_aa: CASSRRQGLNEKLFF
cdr3_nt: TGTGCCAGCAGTAGGCGACAGGGGTTAAATGAAAAACTGTTTTTT

v_call: TRBV7-8
j_call: TRBJ1-1
d_call: .
clone_size: .
cdr3_aa: CASSGGLTLTEAFF
cdr3_nt: TGTGCCAGCAGCGGGGGACTTACGCTCACTGAAGCTTTCTTT

v_call: TRBV9
j_call: TRBJ2-2
d_call: TRBD1
clone_size: .
cdr3_aa: CASNKGTGLPENTGELFF
cdr3_nt: TGTGCCAGCAACAAAGGGACAGGGCTGCCCGAGAACACCGGGGAGCTGTTTTTT

v_call: TRBV12-3/TRBV12-4
j_call: TRBJ2-7
d_call: .
clone_size: .
cdr3_aa: CASSQGLNYEQYF
cdr3_nt: TGTGCCAGCAGCCAGGGACTCAACTACGAGCAGTACTTC

v_call: TRBV10-2
j_call: TRBJ2-1
d_call: .
clone_size: .
cdr3_aa: CASSESGPYNEQFF
cdr3_nt: TGCGCCAGCAGTGAGTCGGGGCCTTACAATGAGCAGTTCTTC

v_call: TRBV6-1
j_call: TRBJ2-7
d_call: .
clone_size: .
cdr3_aa: CASSEATGTLSYEQYF
cdr3_nt: TGTGCCAGCAGTGAAGCAACTGGGACACTCTCCTACGAGCAGTACTTC

v_call: TRBV18
j_call: TRBJ2-3
d_call: TRBD2
clone_size: .
cdr3_aa: CASSPRLAGASTDTQYF
cdr3_nt: TGTGCCAGCTCACCACGGCTAGCGGGGGCCAGCACAGATACGCAGTATTTT

v_call: TRBV7-2
j_call: TRBJ2-5
d_call: .
clone_size: .
cdr3_aa: CASSLVPRRVETQYF
cdr3_nt: TGTGCCAGCAGCTTAGTCCCCAGGCGGGTAGAGACCCAGTACTTC

v_call: TRBV5-8
j_call: TRBJ1-5
d_call: TRBD1
clone_size: once
cdr3_aa: CASSLFWDRGEQPQHF
cdr3_nt: TGTGCCAGCAGCTTGTTTTGGGACAGGGGTGAACAGCCCCAGCATTTT

v_call: TRBV30
j_call: TRBJ2-7
d_call: TRBD1
clone_size: .
cdr3_aa: CAWLRGREQYF
cdr3_nt: TGTGCCTGGCTCAGGGGGCGCGAGCAGTACTTC

v_call: TRBV6-6
j_call: TRBJ2-3
d_call: TRBD1
clone_size: .
cdr3_aa: CASRGQGRVVGDTQYF
cdr3_nt: TGTGCCAGCAGAGGACAGGGGCGCGTTGTGGGAGATACGCAGTATTTT

v_call: TRBV5-1
j_call: TRBJ1-1
d_call: .
clone_size: .
cdr3_aa: CASSSQGSVLEAFF
cdr3_nt: TGCGCCAGCAGCTCGCAAGGGAGCGTACTTGAAGCTTTCTTT

v_call: TRBV4-3
j_call: TRBJ1-2
d_call: .
clone_size: .
cdr3_aa: CASSQNVLTGFDGYTF
cdr3_nt: TGCGCCAGCAGCCAAAACGTCCTAACAGGGTTCGATGGCTACACCTTC

v_call: TRBV13
j_call: TRBJ2-7
d_call: TRBD2
clone_size: few
cdr3_aa: CASSSRLAGYEQYF
cdr3_nt: TGTGCCAGCAGCTCCCGACTAGCGGGGTACGAGCAGTACTTC

v_call: TRBV6-2/TRBV6-3
j_call: TRBJ1-2
d_call: TRBD1
clone_size: .
cdr3_aa: CASSYSPDRDLYGYTF
cdr3_nt: TGTGCCAGCAGTTACTCCCCGGACAGGGATTTGTACGGCTACACCTTC

v_call: TRBV12-1
j_call: TRBJ2-7
d_call: .
clone_size: .
cdr3_aa: CASSMGLAGEQERSSYEQYF
cdr3_nt: TGTGCCAGCAGCATGGGACTAGCGGGGGAGCAAGAACGGTCCTCCTACGAGCAGTACTTC

v_call: TRBV5-1
j_call: TRBJ2-3
d_call: TRBD1
clone_size: few
cdr3_aa: CASSLGTRDSRTDTQYF
cdr3_nt: TGCGCCAGCAGCTTGGGGACCCGGGACAGCCGCACAGATACGCAGTATTTT

v_call: TRBV30
j_call: TRBJ1-5
d_call: .
clone_size: once
cdr3_aa: CAWRAGSSNQPQHF
cdr3_nt: TGTGCCTGGAGGGCAGGGTCTAGCAATCAGCCCCAGCATTTT

v_call: TRBV5-6
j_call: TRBJ1-5
d_call: TRBD1
clone_size: .
cdr3_aa: CASSLFLGQGSQPQHF
cdr3_nt: TGTGCCAGCAGCTTGTTTCTGGGACAGGGGAGTCAGCCCCAGCATTTT

v_call: TRBV5-7
j_call: TRBJ1-4
d_call: TRBD1
clone_size: .
cdr3_aa: CASRYRQGAGVLAEKLFF
cdr3_nt: TGTGCCAGCAGGTATCGACAGGGGGCGGGAGTACTAGCTGAAAAACTGTTTTTT

v_call: TRBV7-9
j_call: TRBJ1-1
d_call: .
clone_size: .
cdr3_aa: CASSPYGTEAFF
cdr3_nt: TGTGCCAGCAGCCCCTACGGGACAGAAGCTTTCTTT

v_call: TRBV7-2
j_call: TRBJ1-6
d_call: TRBD1
clone_size: .
cdr3_aa: CASSSGTGSNSPLHF
cdr3_nt: TGTGCCAGCAGCTCCGGGACAGGGTCTAATTCACCCCTCCACTTT

v_call: TRBV21-1
j_call: TRBJ2-1
d_call: .
clone_size: .
cdr3_aa: CASSKPSEGQEQFF
cdr3_nt: TGTGCCAGCAGCAAACCCTCGGAGGGTCAGGAGCAGTTCTTC

v_call: TRBV2
j_call: TRBJ1-5
d_call: .
clone_size: .
cdr3_aa: CASSGSGSAQPQHF
cdr3_nt: TGTGCCAGCAGTGGTTCCGGGTCGGCTCAGCCCCAGCATTTT

v_call: TRBV19
j_call: TRBJ1-1
d_call: .
clone_size: .
cdr3_aa: CASSIVSAGNTEAFF
cdr3_nt: TGTGCCAGTAGTATAGTTAGTGCTGGGAACACTGAAGCTTTCTTT

v_call: TRBV5-5
j_call: TRBJ2-2
d_call: .
clone_size: many
cdr3_aa: CASSLSLNTGELFF
cdr3_nt: TGTGCCAGCAGCTTGTCCCTGAACACCGGGGAGCTGTTTTTT

v_call: TRBV9
j_call: TRBJ1-1
d_call: .
clone_size: few
cdr3_aa: CASSVQAMNTEAFF
cdr3_nt: TGTGCCAGCAGCGTACAGGCAATGAACACTGAAGCTTTCTTT